These T cell receptor beta chains were read from a single sample in a study of blood T cells in healthy people across ages. MiXCR, applied by TCRdb to the 5' RACE reads, yields one record per CDR3 protein. In the table there are approximately 730,000 distinct CDR3 sequences, about 40% of which are singletons. Sequencing was carried out using blood. The receptors stem from a woman aged 55-75 years in good health. Each CDR3 is given with its conserved first and last residue. The D gene is left open where the match is weak. Some rows have no size entry. The others give once, few or many, or a class for an expanded clone.

TRBV19,TRBD2,-,TRBJ2-1,TGTGCCAGTAGTATTGCGGGAGGACTTAGCTCCTACAATGAGCAGTTCTTC,CASSIAGGLSSYNEQFF
TRBV3-1,TRBD2,few,TRBJ2-7,TGTGCCAGCAGCCTTAATAGCGGGGGAACCTACGAGCAGTACTTC,CASSLNSGGTYEQYF
TRBV20-1,-,-,TRBJ1-2,TGCAGTGCTAGGGAGAATGGGGATGGCTACACCTTC,CSARENGDGYTF
TRBV7-2,-,many,TRBJ2-1,TGTGCCAGCAGCTGGCCGGGAACCTACAATGAGCAGTTCTTC,CASSWPGTYNEQFF
TRBV6-4,TRBD2,-,TRBJ2-7,TGTGCCAGCTCTAGCGGGAGTGGGAACGAGCAGTACTTC,CASSSGSGNEQYF
TRBV15,-,-,TRBJ2-5,TGTGCCACCAGCAGAGATGGGGCAGGGAGCTATGAGACCCAGTACTTC,CATSRDGAGSYETQYF
TRBV7-3,-,-,TRBJ2-5,TGTGCCAGCAGCTTAATGGGGGACTCAGAGACCCAGTACTTC,CASSLMGDSETQYF
TRBV10-3,-,-,TRBJ1-6,TGTGCCATCAGCGCCGAACAGGACTCCTATAATTCACCCCTCCACTTT,CAISAEQDSYNSPLHF
TRBV20-1,-,-,TRBJ2-1,TGCAGTGCTAGGGGGACTGATGACTCCTACAATGAGCAGTTCTTC,CSARGTDDSYNEQFF
TRBV6-1,-,few,TRBJ2-2,TGTGCCAGCGATCGCTCAAGGGCCGGGGAGCTGTTTTTT,CASDRSRAGELFF
TRBV20-1,TRBD1,few,TRBJ1-5,TGCAGTGCTAGTACAGGGGTTCCAAATCAGCCCCAGCATTTT,CSASTGVPNQPQHF
TRBV5-1,-,-,TRBJ1-6,TGCGCCAGCAGCTTTGACGGGCAGCCGGACAATTCACCCCTCCACTTT,CASSFDGQPDNSPLHF
TRBV5-5,-,-,TRBJ2-3,TGTGCCAGCAGCCCAGAACGTGGGCCGGGCACAGATACGCAGTATTTT,CASSPERGPGTDTQYF
TRBV20-1,-,-,TRBJ2-3,TGCAGTGCTAGTACCGGGACTGGCGGCACAGATACGCAGTATTTT,CSASTGTGGTDTQYF
TRBV27,TRBD2,few,TRBJ2-7,TGTGCCAGCAGTACGCGGACTAGAACCTACGAGCAGTACTTC,CASSTRTRTYEQYF
TRBV20-1,-,-,TRBJ1-2,TGCAGTGCTAGCCTATTGCCCTTCTATGGCTACACCTTC,CSASLLPFYGYTF
TRBV7-2,TRBD1,many,TRBJ2-5,TGTGCCAGCAGCTTTCTCTCGGGACAGATCCAAGAGACCCAGTACTTC,CASSFLSGQIQETQYF
TRBV6-5,TRBD2,-,TRBJ2-5,TGTGCCAGCAGTTACACTAGCGCTACCTACAATGAGCAGTACTTC,CASSYTSATYNEQYF
TRBV6-2/TRBV6-3,-,few,TRBJ2-3,TGTGCCACCAGGGACAACACAGATACGCAGTATTTT,CATRDNTDTQYF
TRBV20-1,TRBD2,-,TRBJ2-7,TGCAGTGCTGTCCTTGGGACTAGCGGGGCCTACGAGCAGTACTTC,CSAVLGTSGAYEQYF
TRBV20-1,-,-,TRBJ2-6,TGCAGTGCTAGAAGGGACACTTACTCTGGGGCCAACGTCCTGACTTTC,CSARRDTYSGANVLTF
TRBV29-1,TRBD2,many,TRBJ2-7,TGCAGCGTTGAAGTGGGCGGGGGACGTACCTACGAGCAGTACTTC,CSVEVGGGRTYEQYF
TRBV20-1,-,-,TRBJ2-3,TGCAGTGCTCCCCGGGACTTCACAGATACGCAGTATTTT,CSAPRDFTDTQYF
TRBV28,-,-,TRBJ2-4,TGTGCCACTGAGTTGCTAGCCAAAAACATTCAGTACTTC,CATELLAKNIQYF
TRBV12-3/TRBV12-4,TRBD1,-,TRBJ2-7,TGTGCCAGCAGCCCTAGGCTGTCGGACAGGGCCTACGAGCAGTACTTC,CASSPRLSDRAYEQYF
TRBV11-2,-,-,TRBJ2-2,TGTGCCAGCAGCTGGCCTGACGGGGAGCTGTTTTTT,CASSWPDGELFF
TRBV20-1,TRBD2,-,TRBJ2-1,TGCAGTGCTAAGCTAGCGGGGGGGGGTGAGACCCAGTTCTTC,CSAKLAGGGETQFF
TRBV7-2,-,few,TRBJ2-7,TGTGCCAGCAGCACACCGGGACAATCACCACCCTACGAGCAGTACTTC,CASSTPGQSPPYEQYF
TRBV29-1,-,-,TRBJ1-1,TGCAGCGTTGATGTGTACACTGAAGCTTTCTTT,CSVDVYTEAFF
TRBV9,-,-,TRBJ1-2,TGTGCCAGCACAGGGCACTATGGCTACACCTTC,CASTGHYGYTF
TRBV4-3,-,many,TRBJ2-2,TGCGCCAGCAGCCAAGACCTGATGGGGGTGGGGTACACCGGGGAGCTGTTTTTT,CASSQDLMGVGYTGELFF
TRBV29-1,TRBD2,many,TRBJ2-7,TGCAGCGTTGGAGATGCGGGAGGGCCGTGGGAGCAGTACTTC,CSVGDAGGPWEQYF
TRBV5-8,-,few,TRBJ2-7,TGTGCCAGCAGCCTACACATGTACGAGCAGTACTTC,CASSLHMYEQYF
TRBV4-3,-,-,TRBJ1-1,TGCGCCGGCAGCCAAGATTGGGCCCAGGGGCGGACTGAAGCTTTCTTT,CAGSQDWAQGRTEAFF
TRBV15,TRBD2,-,TRBJ2-3,TGTGCCACCAGCAAAGGACTAGCGGGCACAGATACGCAGTATTTT,CATSKGLAGTDTQYF
TRBV6-2/TRBV6-3,TRBD2,many,TRBJ2-1,TGTGCCAGCAGGCGGACTAGCGGGAAGAGCTCCTACAATGAGCAGTTCTTC,CASRRTSGKSSYNEQFF